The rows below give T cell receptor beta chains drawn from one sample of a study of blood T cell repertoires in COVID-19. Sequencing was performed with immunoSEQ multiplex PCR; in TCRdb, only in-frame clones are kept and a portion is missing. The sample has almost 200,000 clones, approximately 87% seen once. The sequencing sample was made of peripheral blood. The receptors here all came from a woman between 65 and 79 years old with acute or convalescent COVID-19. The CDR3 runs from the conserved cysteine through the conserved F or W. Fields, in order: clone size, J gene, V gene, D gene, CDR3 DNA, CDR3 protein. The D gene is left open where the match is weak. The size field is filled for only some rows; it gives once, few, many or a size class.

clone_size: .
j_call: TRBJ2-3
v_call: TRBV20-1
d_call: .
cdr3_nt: TGCAGTGCTCGTGGGGCCCTCCACACAGATACGCAGTATTTT
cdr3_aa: CSARGALHTDTQYF

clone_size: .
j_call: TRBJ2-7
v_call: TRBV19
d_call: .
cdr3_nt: TGTGCCAGTAGTAGAGCTCATTCCTACGAGCAGTACTTC
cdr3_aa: CASSRAHSYEQYF

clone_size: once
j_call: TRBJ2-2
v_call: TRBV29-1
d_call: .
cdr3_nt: TGCAGCGTTGGAAGGGACACAAACACCGGGGAGCTGTTTTTT
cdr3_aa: CSVGRDTNTGELFF

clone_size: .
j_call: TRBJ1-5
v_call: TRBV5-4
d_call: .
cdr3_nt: TGTGCCAGCAGCTTCGGCGGAAACAGGGATAGCAATCAGCCCCAGCATTTT
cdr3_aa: CASSFGGNRDSNQPQHF

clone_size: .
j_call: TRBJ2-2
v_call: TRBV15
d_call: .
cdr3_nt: TGTGCCACCAGCGCAACACGACAGAACACCGGGGAGCTGTTTTTT
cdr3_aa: CATSATRQNTGELFF

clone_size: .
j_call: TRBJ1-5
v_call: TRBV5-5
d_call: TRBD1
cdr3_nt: TGTGCCAGCAGCTTGCGGACAGGGGGAGATCAGCCCCAGCATTTT
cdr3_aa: CASSLRTGGDQPQHF

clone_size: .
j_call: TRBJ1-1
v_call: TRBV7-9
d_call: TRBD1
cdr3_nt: TGTGCCAGCAGCTTAGGCGGGCAGGGGGCAAGAACTGAAGCTTTCTTT
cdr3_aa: CASSLGGQGARTEAFF

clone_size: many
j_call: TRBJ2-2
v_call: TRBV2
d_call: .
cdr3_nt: TGTGCCAGCAGTGAAGCGCGGGGTATCGCGAACACCGGGGAGCTGTTTTTT
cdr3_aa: CASSEARGIANTGELFF

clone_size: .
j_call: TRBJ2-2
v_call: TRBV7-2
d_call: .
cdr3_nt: TGTGCCAGCAGCTTAGTGGGGGGGCCCGGGGAGCTGTTTTTT
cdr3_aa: CASSLVGGPGELFF

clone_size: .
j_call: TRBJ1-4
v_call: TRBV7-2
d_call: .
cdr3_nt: TGTGCCAGCAGCCGCCTAAATGAAAAACTGTTTTTT
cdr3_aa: CASSRLNEKLFF

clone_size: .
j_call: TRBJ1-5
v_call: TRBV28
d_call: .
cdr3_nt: TGTGCCAGCACCAATGGGGGGGGTTGGCAGCCCCAGCATTTT
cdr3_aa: CASTNGGGWQPQHF

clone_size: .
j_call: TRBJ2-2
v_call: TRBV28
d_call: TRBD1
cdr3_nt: TGTGCCAGCAGTTTGGGACAGGGGGCATACACCGGGGAGCTGTTTTTT
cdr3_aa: CASSLGQGAYTGELFF

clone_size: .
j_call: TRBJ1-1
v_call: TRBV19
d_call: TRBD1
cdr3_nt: TGTGCCAGTAGTGGGCGGGGACAGTTAAACACTGAAGCTTTCTTT
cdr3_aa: CASSGRGQLNTEAFF

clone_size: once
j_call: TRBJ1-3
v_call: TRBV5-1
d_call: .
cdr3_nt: TGCGCCAGCAGCTTAGGCGGCGCAGGAAACACCATATATTTT
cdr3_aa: CASSLGGAGNTIYF

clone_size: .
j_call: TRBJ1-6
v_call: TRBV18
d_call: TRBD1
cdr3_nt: TGTGCCAGCTCACGGGACAGAATAAATTCACCCCTCCACTTT
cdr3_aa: CASSRDRINSPLHF

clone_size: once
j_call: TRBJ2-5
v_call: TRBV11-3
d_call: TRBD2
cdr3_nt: TGTGCCAGCAGCTACCCCACTAGCGGGAGTCGGGAGACCCAGTACTTC
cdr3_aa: CASSYPTSGSRETQYF

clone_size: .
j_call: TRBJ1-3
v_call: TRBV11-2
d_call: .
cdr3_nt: TGTGCCAGCAGCTTAGCACGGGTGGAAACCATATATTTT
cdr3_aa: CASSLARVETIYF

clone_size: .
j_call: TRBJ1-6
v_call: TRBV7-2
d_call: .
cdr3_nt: TGTGCCAGCAGCTTATCCCCTGGGGGGACTTCACCCCTCCACTTT
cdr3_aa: CASSLSPGGTSPLHF

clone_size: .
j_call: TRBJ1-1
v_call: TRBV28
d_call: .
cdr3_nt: TGTGCCAGCAGTTTATCCATCACTGAAGCTTTCTTT
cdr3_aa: CASSLSITEAFF

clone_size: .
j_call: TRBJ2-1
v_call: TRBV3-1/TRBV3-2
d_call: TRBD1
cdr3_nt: TGTGCCAGCAGCCTTGCCTCGGACAGGGTGAATGAGCAGTTCTTC
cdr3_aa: CASSLASDRVNEQFF

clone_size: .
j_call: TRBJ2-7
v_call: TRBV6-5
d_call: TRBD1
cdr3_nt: TGTGCCAGCAGTTTTGGGACAGGGTCCCACGAGCAGTACTTC
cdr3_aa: CASSFGTGSHEQYF

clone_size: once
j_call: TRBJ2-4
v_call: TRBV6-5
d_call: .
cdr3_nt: TGTGCCAGCAGTCAGGGGACAGCCAAAAACATTCAGTACTTC
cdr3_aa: CASSQGTAKNIQYF

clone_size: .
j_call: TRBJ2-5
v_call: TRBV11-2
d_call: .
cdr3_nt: TGTGCCAGCAGCTTAGGCAGGGGCGCGGAGACCCAGTACTTC
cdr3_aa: CASSLGRGAETQYF

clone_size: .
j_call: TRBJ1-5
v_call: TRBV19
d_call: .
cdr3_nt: TGTGCCAGTAGTGCCTCGACAGAGAATTATCAGCCCCAGCATTTT
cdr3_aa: CASSASTENYQPQHF

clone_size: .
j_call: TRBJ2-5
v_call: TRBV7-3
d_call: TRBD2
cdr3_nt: TGTGCCAGCAGCCGAACTAGCGGAGAGACCCAGTACTTC
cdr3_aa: CASSRTSGETQYF

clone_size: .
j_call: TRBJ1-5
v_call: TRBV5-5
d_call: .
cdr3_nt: TGTGCCAGCAGCTATCTTAGCAATCAGCCCCAGCATTTT
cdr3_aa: CASSYLSNQPQHF

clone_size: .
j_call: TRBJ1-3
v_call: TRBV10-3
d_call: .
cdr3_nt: TGTGCCATCACCGAACGGGACATCTCTGGAAACACCATATATTTT
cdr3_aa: CAITERDISGNTIYF

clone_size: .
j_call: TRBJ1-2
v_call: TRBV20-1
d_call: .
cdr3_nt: TGCAGTGCTAGTTACGGGGAATTTCGTGGCTACACCTTC
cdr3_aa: CSASYGEFRGYTF

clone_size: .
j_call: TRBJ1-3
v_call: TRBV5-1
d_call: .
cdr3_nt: TGCGCCAGCAGCTCCGAGGGGGGGATCTCTGGAAACACCATATATTTT
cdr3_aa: CASSSEGGISGNTIYF

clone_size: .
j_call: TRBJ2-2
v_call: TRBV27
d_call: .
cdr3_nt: TGTGCCAGCAGAGGCGGGGTAAACACCGGGGAGCTGTTTTTT
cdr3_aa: CASRGGVNTGELFF

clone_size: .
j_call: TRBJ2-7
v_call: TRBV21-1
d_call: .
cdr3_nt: TGTGCCAGCAGCAAAAGTGCGGGGGACATCTCCTACGAGCAGTACTTC
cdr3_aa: CASSKSAGDISYEQYF

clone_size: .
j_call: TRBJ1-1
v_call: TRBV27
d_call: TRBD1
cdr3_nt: TGTGCCAGCAGTCCGATGGACAGGGCTGAAGCTTTCTTT
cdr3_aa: CASSPMDRAEAFF

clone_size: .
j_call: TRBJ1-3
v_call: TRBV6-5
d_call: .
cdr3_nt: TGTGCCAGCAGTTACGGACAGAGAGTCTCTGGAAACACCATATATTTT
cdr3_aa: CASSYGQRVSGNTIYF

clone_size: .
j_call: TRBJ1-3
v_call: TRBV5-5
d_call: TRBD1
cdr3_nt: TGTGCCAGCAGCTTGGGCGTTGGGACAGGGGGCTCCGGAAACACCATATATTTT
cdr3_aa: CASSLGVGTGGSGNTIYF

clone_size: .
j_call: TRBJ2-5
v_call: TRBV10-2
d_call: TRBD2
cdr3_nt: TGCGCCAGCTATCCTATGAGCGCTAGCGGGAGTGTGGCAGCGGCCCAGTACTTC
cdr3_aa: CASYPMSASGSVAAAQYF

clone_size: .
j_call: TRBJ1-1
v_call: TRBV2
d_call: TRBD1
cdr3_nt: TGTGCCAGCATGCCCGGGACAGGGAACACTGAAGCTTTCTTT
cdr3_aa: CASMPGTGNTEAFF

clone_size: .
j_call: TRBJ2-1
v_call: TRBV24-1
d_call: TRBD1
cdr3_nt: TGTGCCACCAGTGATTTGCGGGGACAGGGTGACAATGAGCAGTTCTTC
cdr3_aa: CATSDLRGQGDNEQFF